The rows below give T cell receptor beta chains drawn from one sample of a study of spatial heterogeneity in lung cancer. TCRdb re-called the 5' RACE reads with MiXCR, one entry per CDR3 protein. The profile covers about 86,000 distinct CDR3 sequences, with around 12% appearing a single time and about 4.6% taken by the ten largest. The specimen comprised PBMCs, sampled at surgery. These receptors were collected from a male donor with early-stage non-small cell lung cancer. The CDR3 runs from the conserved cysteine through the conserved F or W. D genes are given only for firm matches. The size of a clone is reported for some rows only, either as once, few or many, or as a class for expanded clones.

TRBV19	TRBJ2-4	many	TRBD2	TGTGCCAGTAGTCTCGCCTCTACTAGCGTCGGAAACATTCAGTACTTC	CASSLASTSVGNIQYF
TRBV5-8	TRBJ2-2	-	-	TGTGCTTGGCGGGCGGTCGGGGAGCTGTTTTTT	CAWRAVGELFF
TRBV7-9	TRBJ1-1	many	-	TGTGCCAGCAGCCCCTACAGCAAAATGAACACTGAAGCTTTCTTT	CASSPYSKMNTEAFF
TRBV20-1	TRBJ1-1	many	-	TGCAGTGCTTTCCCCTTGGGGGGAATGAACACTGAAGCTTTCTTT	CSAFPLGGMNTEAFF
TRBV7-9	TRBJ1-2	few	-	TGTGCCAGCAGCTTAGCGGGGGTGTCGGAGATCTATGGCTACACCTTC	CASSLAGVSEIYGYTF
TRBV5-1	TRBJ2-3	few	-	TGCGCCAGCAGCTTGTGGCAGGGGTCAGATACGCAGTATTTT	CASSLWQGSDTQYF
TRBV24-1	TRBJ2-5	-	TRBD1	TGTGCCACCAGTCCAGCCGGGACAGGGGGCGTAGAGACCCAGTACTTC	CATSPAGTGGVETQYF
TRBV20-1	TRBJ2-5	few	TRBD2	TGCAGTGCTAGTGGGCTAGCGGGGGAGGGGACCCAGTACTTC	CSASGLAGEGTQYF
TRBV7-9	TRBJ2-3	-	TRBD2	TGTGCCAGCAGCTTAGCGCGATTAGCGGGGGGCGACACAGATACGCAGTATTTT	CASSLARLAGGDTDTQYF
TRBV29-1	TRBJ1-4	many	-	TGCAGCGTTGAGGGCTTCACAACTAATGAAAAACTGTTTTTT	CSVEGFTTNEKLFF
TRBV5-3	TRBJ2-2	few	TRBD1	TGTGCCAGAAGCTTGGCCGGGACAGGGGGGTCCGGGGAGCTGTTTTTT	CARSLAGTGGSGELFF
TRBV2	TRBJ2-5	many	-	TGTGCCAGCAGAGGCTACACGGCGGGGGAGACCCAGTACTTC	CASRGYTAGETQYF
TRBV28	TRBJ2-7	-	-	TGTGCCAGCAGTCCCCCTTGCTACGAGCAGTACTTC	CASSPPCYEQYF
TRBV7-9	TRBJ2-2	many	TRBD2	TGTGCCAGCAGCTTCCGACTAGCGGGGGACACCGGGGAGCTGTTTTTT	CASSFRLAGDTGELFF
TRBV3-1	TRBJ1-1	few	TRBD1	TGTGCCAGCAGCCGACAGGGGCGGAACACTGAAGCTTTCTTT	CASSRQGRNTEAFF
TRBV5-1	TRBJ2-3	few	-	TGCGCCAGCAGCTTAGGGGGATCCGCGGCAGATACGCAGTATTTT	CASSLGGSAADTQYF
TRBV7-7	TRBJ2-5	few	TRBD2	TGTGCCAGCAGCTTACAGCGGGGGGCAGGAGAGACCCAGTACTTC	CASSLQRGAGETQYF
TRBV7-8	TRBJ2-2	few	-	TGTGCCAGCAGATACGACAGGAACACCGGGGAGCTGTTTTTT	CASRYDRNTGELFF
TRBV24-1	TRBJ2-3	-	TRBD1	TGTGCCACCAGTGACAGTACAGGGGGCGTCGCTACGCAGTATTTT	CATSDSTGGVATQYF
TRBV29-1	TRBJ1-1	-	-	TGCAGCGTTGGGGGCCAGGGGCGAACTGAAGCTTTCTTT	CSVGGQGRTEAFF
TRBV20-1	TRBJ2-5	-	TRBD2	TGCAGTGCTAGGGCAAGAGGCGGGGGAAAAGAGACCCAGTACTTC	CSARARGGGKETQYF
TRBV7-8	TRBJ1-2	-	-	TGTGCCAGCACCCCCGGGGACGTCTATGGCTACACCTTC	CASTPGDVYGYTF
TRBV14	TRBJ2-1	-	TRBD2	TGTGCCAGCAGACAGGGGGGACTAGCGGGAGCTCGATCCTACAATGAGCAGTTCTTC	CASRQGGLAGARSYNEQFF
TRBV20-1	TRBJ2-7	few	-	TGCAGTGCGCAAAACCGGGCCAGATACTACGAGCAGTACTTC	CSAQNRARYYEQYF
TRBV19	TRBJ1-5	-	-	TGTGCCAGTACCCTAGGGGGTCTGAGCAATCAGCCCCAGCATTTT	CASTLGGLSNQPQHF
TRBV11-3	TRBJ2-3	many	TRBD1	TGTGCCAGCAGCTTGGACAGGGGTGCAGATACGCAGTATTTT	CASSLDRGADTQYF
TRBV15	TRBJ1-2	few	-	TGTGCCACCAGCAGAGACGGCGGCTACACCTTC	CATSRDGGYTF
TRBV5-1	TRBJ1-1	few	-	TGCGCCAGCAGCATCAGTTCAGGGGACACTGAAGCTTTCTTT	CASSISSGDTEAFF
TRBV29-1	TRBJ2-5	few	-	TGCAGCGGCCAGCAAGAGACCCAGTACTTC	CSGQQETQYF
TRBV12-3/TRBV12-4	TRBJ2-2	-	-	TGTGCCAGCAGTTTAAGAAGGGTTCTCGCGAACACCGGGGAGCTGTTTTTT	CASSLRRVLANTGELFF
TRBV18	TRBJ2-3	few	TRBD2	TGTGCCAGCTCACCCGTCCCCCTCGATTTCCCTAGCGGGAGGGCCGAAGATACGCAGTATTTT	CASSPVPLDFPSGRAEDTQYF